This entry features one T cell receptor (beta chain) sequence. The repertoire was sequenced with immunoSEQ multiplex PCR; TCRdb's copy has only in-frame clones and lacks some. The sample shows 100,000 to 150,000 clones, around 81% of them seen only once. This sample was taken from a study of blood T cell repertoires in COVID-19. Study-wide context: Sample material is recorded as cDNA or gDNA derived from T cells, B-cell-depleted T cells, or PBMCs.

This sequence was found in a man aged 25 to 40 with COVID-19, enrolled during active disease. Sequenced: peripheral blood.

CDR3: CASSPGQTNTEAFF. The DNA for the CDR3 is TGTGCCAGCAGTCCGGGACAGACGAACACTGAAGCTTTCTTT. The chain recombines TRBV28 with TRBJ1-1; 7 bases fit TRBD1. After removal of 5 bases from V and 1 base from J, the junction contained 4 bases not matched to a gene. Germline CDR1 MDHEN, CDR2 SYDVKM. The CDR3 sequence is 14 residues long.